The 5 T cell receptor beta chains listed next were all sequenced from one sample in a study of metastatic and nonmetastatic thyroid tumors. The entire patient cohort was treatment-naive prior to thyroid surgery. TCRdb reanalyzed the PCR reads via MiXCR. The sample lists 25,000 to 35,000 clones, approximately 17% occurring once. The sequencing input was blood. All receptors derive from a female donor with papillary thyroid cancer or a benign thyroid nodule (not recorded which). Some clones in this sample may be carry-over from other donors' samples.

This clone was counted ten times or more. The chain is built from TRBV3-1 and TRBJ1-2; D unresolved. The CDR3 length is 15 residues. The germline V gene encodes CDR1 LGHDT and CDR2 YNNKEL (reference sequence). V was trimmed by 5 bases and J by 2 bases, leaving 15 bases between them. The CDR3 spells CASSTRGNSNYGYTF. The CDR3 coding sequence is TGTGCCAGCAGCACACGCGGGAACTCAAACTATGGCTACACCTTC.

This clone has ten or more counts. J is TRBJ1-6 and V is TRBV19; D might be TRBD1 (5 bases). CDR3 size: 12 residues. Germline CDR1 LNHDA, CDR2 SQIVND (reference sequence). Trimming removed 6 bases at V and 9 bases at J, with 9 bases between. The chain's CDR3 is CASSAGGSPLHF. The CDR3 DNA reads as TGTGCCAGTAGCGCCGGGGGTTCACCCCTCCACTTT.

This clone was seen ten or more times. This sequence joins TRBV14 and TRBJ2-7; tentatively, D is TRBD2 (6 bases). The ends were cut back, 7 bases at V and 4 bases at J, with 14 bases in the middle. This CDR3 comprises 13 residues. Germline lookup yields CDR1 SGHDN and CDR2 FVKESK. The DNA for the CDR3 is TGTGCCAGCAATTCTGGAGGGCCGTACGAGCAGTACTTC. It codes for CASNSGGPYEQYF.

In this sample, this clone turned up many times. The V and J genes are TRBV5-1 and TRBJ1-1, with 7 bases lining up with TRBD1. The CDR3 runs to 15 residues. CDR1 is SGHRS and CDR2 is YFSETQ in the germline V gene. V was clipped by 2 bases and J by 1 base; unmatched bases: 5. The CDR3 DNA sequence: TGCGCCAGCAGCTTACAGGGGTCACCGAACACTGAAGCTTTCTTT. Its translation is CASSLQGSPNTEAFF.

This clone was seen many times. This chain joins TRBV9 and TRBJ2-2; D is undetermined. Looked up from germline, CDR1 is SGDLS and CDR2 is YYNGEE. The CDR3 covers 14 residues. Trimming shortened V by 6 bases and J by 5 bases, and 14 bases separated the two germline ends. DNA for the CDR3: TGTGCCAGCAAATCAACAGCAGATACCGGGGAGCTGTTTTTT. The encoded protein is CASKSTADTGELFF.